This is a list of T cell receptor beta chains from one sample in a study of neurological immune-mediated disorders. Via MiXCR, TCRdb re-called the 5' RACE reads, giving one row per CDR3 protein. The sample yields some 80,000 distinct CDR3 sequences, approximately 5.8% seen once. The source material was PBMCs. The receptors stem from an older woman with multiple sclerosis. Each CDR3 is given with its conserved first and last residue. A D gene is named only where the DNA matches it firmly. Where a row states a size, it is once, few, many or the class of an expanded clone; other rows omit it.

many TRBJ1-1 NA TRBV6-5 CASSPMDSRNTEAFF TGTGCCAGCAGTCCCATGGACAGCCGTAACACTGAAGCTTTCTTT
few TRBJ2-1 NA TRBV11-2 CASSPSTRGYYNEQFF TGTGCCAGCAGCCCGTCGACTCGCGGGTACTACAATGAGCAGTTCTTC
NA TRBJ1-1 NA TRBV3-1 CASSQPGLPNTEAFF TGTGCCAGCAGCCAACCGGGGCTTCCGAACACTGAAGCTTTCTTT
NA TRBJ1-1 TRBD1 TRBV20-1 CSARDYRGNTEAFF TGCAGTGCTAGAGACTACAGGGGGAACACTGAAGCTTTCTTT
many TRBJ2-5 NA TRBV20-1 CRAIGGEETQYF TGCAGAGCCATAGGAGGGGAAGAGACCCAGTACTTC
NA TRBJ1-2 NA TRBV6-1 CASSEWGGYTF TGTGCCAGCAGTGAATGGGGTGGCTACACCTTC
many TRBJ1-1 NA TRBV15 CATSSILVDTEAFF TGTGCCACCAGCAGTATTTTAGTTGACACTGAAGCTTTCTTT
medium-sized TRBJ2-7 TRBD1 TRBV20-1 CSAPGQQSSYEQYF TGCAGTGCCCCGGGACAGCAGTCTTCCTACGAGCAGTACTTC
many TRBJ1-2 NA TRBV15 CATSEGQGKTEINYGYTF TGTGCCACCAGCGAGGGGCAGGGGAAAACCGAAATTAACTATGGCTACACCTTC
many TRBJ2-5 NA TRBV7-8 CASTKITGSPKAKGETQYF TGTGCCAGCACCAAAATAACCGGGTCCCCTAAAGCCAAAGGGGAGACCCAGTACTTC
many TRBJ2-3 TRBD2 TRBV5-1 CASRGGGARDTQYF TGCGCCAGCAGAGGCGGGGGGGCAAGAGATACGCAGTATTTT
many TRBJ2-5 TRBD2 TRBV20-1 CSAPASGVTETQYF TGCAGTGCTCCGGCTAGCGGGGTTACTGAGACCCAGTACTTC
many TRBJ2-3 NA TRBV5-1 CASSSHLGADTQYF TGCGCCAGCAGCTCACATCTGGGGGCAGATACGCAGTATTTT
NA TRBJ1-1 TRBD1 TRBV5-1 CASSFNIGAGTENEAFF TGCGCCAGCAGCTTCAATATCGGGGCCGGGACAGAAAATGAAGCTTTCTTT
many TRBJ1-5 TRBD1 TRBV28 CASSRQQGANQPQHF TGTGCCAGCAGTCGGCAACAGGGGGCAAATCAGCCCCAGCATTTT
many TRBJ2-3 NA TRBV6-4 CAFPWVDPWGTDTQYF TGTGCCTTTCCGTGGGTGGACCCATGGGGCACAGATACGCAGTATTTT
medium-sized TRBJ1-1 NA TRBV10-3 CAISESGDNTEAFF TGTGCCATCAGTGAGTCGGGGGACAACACTGAAGCTTTCTTT
NA TRBJ2-3 TRBD2 TRBV3-1 CASSQFGLAPSTDTQYF TGTGCCAGCAGCCAATTCGGACTAGCCCCTAGCACAGATACGCAGTATTTT
many TRBJ2-3 TRBD1 TRBV5-1 CASSSDRDTQYF TGCGCCAGCAGCTCGGACAGGGATACGCAGTATTTT
many TRBJ1-3 TRBD1 TRBV7-8 CASSPGGTMGNTIYF TGTGCCAGCAGTCCAGGGGGCACCATGGGAAACACCATATATTTT
many TRBJ1-1 NA TRBV11-2 CASSLGQATNTEAFF TGTGCCAGCAGCTTAGGGCAGGCAACGAACACTGAAGCTTTCTTT
many TRBJ2-1 NA TRBV6-1 CASDPGVNEQFF TGTGCCAGCGATCCGGGGGTCAATGAGCAGTTCTTC
many TRBJ1-5 TRBD1 TRBV20-1 CSARDTRQGGNQPQHF TGCAGTGCTAGAGACACCCGACAGGGAGGGAATCAGCCCCAGCATTTT
many TRBJ2-7 TRBD1 TRBV14 CASSQDTGQGYEQYF TGTGCCAGCAGCCAAGATACGGGACAGGGGTACGAGCAGTACTTC
many TRBJ1-5 NA TRBV7-8 CASSPGGERNQPQHF TGTGCCAGCAGCCCAGGCGGGGAAAGAAATCAGCCCCAGCATTTT
many TRBJ2-5 NA TRBV20-1 CSARRAVQGETQYF TGCAGTGCTAGAAGGGCAGTCCAGGGGGAGACCCAGTACTTC
many TRBJ2-7 NA TRBV10-3 CAISEFSYEQYF TGTGCCATCAGTGAGTTCTCCTACGAGCAGTACTTC
many TRBJ1-5 TRBD1 TRBV5-1 CASRPDRGNQPQHF TGCGCCAGCAGGCCCGACAGGGGGAATCAGCCCCAGCATTTT
many TRBJ1-3 NA TRBV20-1 CSAREYSGNTIYF TGCAGTGCTAGAGAGTACTCTGGAAACACCATATATTTT
many TRBJ2-2 NA TRBV11-2 CASTSGTLANTGELFF TGTGCCAGCACCAGTGGAACTTTAGCTAACACCGGGGAGCTGTTTTTT
many TRBJ2-7 TRBD2 TRBV20-1 CSTRLAGPSYEQYF TGCAGTACTAGACTAGCGGGGCCGTCCTACGAGCAGTACTTC
many TRBJ1-5 NA TRBV27 CASSLNGGHQPQHF TGTGCCAGCAGTTTAAACGGAGGACATCAGCCCCAGCATTTT
many TRBJ1-6 NA TRBV5-5 CASSLAGQFRSPLHF TGTGCCAGCAGCTTAGCGGGTCAGTTCCGCTCACCCCTCCACTTT
NA TRBJ2-5 NA TRBV5-1 CASGEQGQDTQYF TGCGCCAGCGGTGAACAGGGCCAAGATACCCAGTACTTC
few TRBJ2-7 TRBD2 TRBV3-1 CASSQPAGGYEQYF TGTGCCAGCAGCCAACCGGCGGGGGGTTACGAGCAGTACTTC
many TRBJ2-3 NA TRBV10-3 CAISESAWTAGPDTQYF TGTGCCATCAGTGAGTCAGCATGGACGGCTGGCCCAGATACGCAGTATTTT
many TRBJ2-7 TRBD1 TRBV5-1 CASSSNPGTGLNEQYF TGCGCCAGCAGCTCTAACCCCGGGACAGGTCTCAACGAGCAGTACTTC
many TRBJ2-7 TRBD1 TRBV12-3/TRBV12-4 CASSDRTGQFEQYF TGTGCCAGCAGTGACAGGACAGGGCAATTCGAGCAGTACTTC
many TRBJ2-1 NA TRBV5-1 CASSPREGGINNEQFF TGCGCCAGCAGCCCCCGTGAAGGGGGTATTAACAATGAGCAGTTCTTC
many TRBJ1-2 TRBD1 TRBV10-3 CAITTGMGGYTF TGTGCCATCACGACAGGGATGGGTGGCTACACCTTC
many TRBJ2-7 NA TRBV5-6 CASSNRIPAYEQYF TGTGCCAGCAGCAATCGGATACCCGCCTACGAGCAGTACTTC
many TRBJ2-1 TRBD1 TRBV5-1 CASSPGTGVLGEQFF TGCGCCAGCAGCCCGGGGACAGGGGTTCTTGGGGAGCAGTTCTTC
NA TRBJ2-7 NA TRBV5-1 CASSPRTGSVYEQYF TGCGCCAGCAGCCCGCGGACCGGAAGTGTCTACGAGCAGTACTTC
many TRBJ2-1 TRBD1 TRBV20-1 CSARPTGTGFNEQFF TGCAGTGCTAGACCTACCGGGACAGGGTTCAATGAGCAGTTCTTC
many TRBJ1-5 NA TRBV5-1 CASSLGGEWNQPQHF TGCGCCAGCAGCTTGGGAGGGGAGTGGAATCAGCCCCAGCATTTT
few TRBJ2-2 TRBD2 TRBV5-1 CASSPGLAGAGELFF TGCGCCAGCAGCCCGGGACTAGCGGGGGCCGGGGAGCTGTTTTTT
many TRBJ2-3 TRBD2 TRBV20-1 CSPESGGATDTQYF TGCAGTCCAGAGAGCGGGGGAGCCACAGATACGCAGTATTTT
many TRBJ2-1 TRBD2 TRBV5-1 CASSLTSASSYNEQFF TGCGCCAGCAGCCTTACTAGCGCCAGCTCCTACAATGAGCAGTTCTTC
many TRBJ2-5 NA TRBV9 CASSASQETQYF TGTGCCAGCAGCGCGTCCCAGGAGACCCAGTACTTC